The clone carrying this T cell receptor beta chain was found once. Its antigen is undetermined. This sample stems from a study of cytomegalovirus exposure and HLA in healthy donors. Study in general: Drawn from HLA-typed donors, about 82 million unique TCRs were held in an early data release. Most donors, 70% to 85% of 398 genotyped, fell in the Caucasian-associated ancestry cluster. Study conclusions and caveats: Most CMV-associated TCR beta chains appeared HLA-restricted in a later analysis.

V lost 3 bases and J 3 bases, leaving 9 bases between the germline ends. CDR1 and CDR2 from the germline V gene are MNHNS and SASEGT. The CDR3 has 13 amino acids. It was with 60 Vbeta and 13 Jbeta primers that the PCR ran. Authors' analysis steps: Unique TCR beta chains numbered about 79 million in a later analysis, with around 11 million shared. The method was immunoSEQ multiplex PCR; TCRdb's version includes in-frame clones alone and lacks a portion of them. Clone size and V and J calls were adopted from that table, with D and trimming inferred from the DNA. The sample holds some 130,000 clones; approximately 82% are singletons and the top ten take 2.5% to 3%.

This receptor was obtained from a boy aged 2-9 years in good health and CMV-seronegative. J is TRBJ2-7 and V is TRBV6-1, with unresolved D. The sequencing sample was made of PBMCs. The CDR3 DNA sequence: TGTGCCAGCAGTGATACATCCCACTACGAGCAGTACGTC. Its translation: CASSDTSHYEQYV.